The TCR beta chain described here comes from a study of spatial heterogeneity in lung cancer. Regarding the study as a whole: There were more appearances of ubiquitous expanded tumor TCRs in blood at resection than at follow-up.

One entry per CDR3 protein results from TCRdb running MiXCR on the 5' RACE reads. The sample carries approximately 21,000 distinct CDR3 sequences, about 3.3% recorded once. The time point here: sample taken at primary tumor resection. This clonotype is categorized as medium-sized (0.01 to 0.1%). Its specificity is unknown. CDR1 and CDR2 (germline): MDHEN, SYDVKM. The CDR3 extends over 16 amino acids. The V gene end was trimmed by 2 bases and the J gene end by 6 bases; junction bases not matched to a gene: 6. V usage is TRBV28 and J usage is TRBJ2-3; TRBD2 aligns across 12 bases. The specimen was PBMCs, collected at surgery. This TCR came from a female donor with early-stage non-small cell lung cancer. In DNA, the CDR3 is TGTGCCAGCAGTTTACTCTCTAGCGGGAGGGGTGATACGCAGTATTTT. This gives the protein CASSLLSSGRGDTQYF.